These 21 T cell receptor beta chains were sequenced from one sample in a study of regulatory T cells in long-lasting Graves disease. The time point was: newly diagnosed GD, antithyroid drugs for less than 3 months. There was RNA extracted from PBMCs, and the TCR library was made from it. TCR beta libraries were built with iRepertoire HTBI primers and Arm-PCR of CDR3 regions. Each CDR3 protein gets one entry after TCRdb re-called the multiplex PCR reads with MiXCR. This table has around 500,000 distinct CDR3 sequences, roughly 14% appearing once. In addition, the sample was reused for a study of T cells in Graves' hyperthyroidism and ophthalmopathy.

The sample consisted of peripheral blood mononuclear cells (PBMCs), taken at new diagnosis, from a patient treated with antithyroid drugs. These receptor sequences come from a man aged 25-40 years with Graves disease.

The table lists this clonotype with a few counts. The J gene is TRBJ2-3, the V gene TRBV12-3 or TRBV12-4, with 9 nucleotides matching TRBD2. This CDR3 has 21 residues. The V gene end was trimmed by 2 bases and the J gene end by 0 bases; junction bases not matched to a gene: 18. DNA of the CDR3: TGTGCCAGCAGTTTACCTACGGGGACTAGCAGGCCAGGCCCTAGCACAGATACGCAGTATTTT. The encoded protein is CASSLPTGTSRPGPSTDTQYF.

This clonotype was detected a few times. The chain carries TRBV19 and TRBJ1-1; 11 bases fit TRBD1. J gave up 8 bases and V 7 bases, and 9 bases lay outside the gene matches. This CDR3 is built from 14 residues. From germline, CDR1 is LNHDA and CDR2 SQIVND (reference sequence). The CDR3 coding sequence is TGTGCCAGTAACGGGGACAGGGGGTCCCAGGAAGCTTTCTTT. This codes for CASNGDRGSQEAFF.

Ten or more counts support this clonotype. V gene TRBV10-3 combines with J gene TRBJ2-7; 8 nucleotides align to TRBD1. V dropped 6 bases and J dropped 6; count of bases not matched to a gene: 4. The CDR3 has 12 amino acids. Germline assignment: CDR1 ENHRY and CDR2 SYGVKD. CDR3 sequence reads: CAIRDGQGEQYF. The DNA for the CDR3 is TGTGCCATCAGGGATGGACAGGGCGAGCAGTACTTC.

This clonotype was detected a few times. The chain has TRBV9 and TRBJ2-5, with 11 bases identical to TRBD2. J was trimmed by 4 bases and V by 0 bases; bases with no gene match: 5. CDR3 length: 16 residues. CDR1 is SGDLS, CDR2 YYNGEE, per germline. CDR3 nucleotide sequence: TGTGCCAGCAGCGTAGAACTAGCGGGAGTTGTAGAGACCCAGTACTTC. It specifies CASSVELAGVVETQYF.

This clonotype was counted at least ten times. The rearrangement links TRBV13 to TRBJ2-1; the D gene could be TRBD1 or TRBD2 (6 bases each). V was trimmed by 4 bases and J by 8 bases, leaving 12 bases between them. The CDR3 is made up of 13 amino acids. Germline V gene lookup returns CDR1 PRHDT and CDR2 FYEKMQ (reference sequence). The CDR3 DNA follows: TGTGCCAGCAGCTGGGGGGCAGACGATGAGCAGTTCTTC. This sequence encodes CASSWGADDEQFF.

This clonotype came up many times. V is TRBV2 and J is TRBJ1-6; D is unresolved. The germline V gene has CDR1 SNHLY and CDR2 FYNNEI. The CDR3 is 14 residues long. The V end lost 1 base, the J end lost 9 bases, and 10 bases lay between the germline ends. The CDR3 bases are TGTGCCAGCAGTGAAGGCGGTGTAGGTTCACCCCTCCACTTT. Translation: CASSEGGVGSPLHF. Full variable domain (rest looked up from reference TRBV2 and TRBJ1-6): EPEVTQTPSHQVTQMGQEVILRCVPISNHLYFYWYRQILGQKVEFLVSFYNNEISEKSEIFDDQFSVERPDGSNFTLKIRSTKLEDSAMYFCASSEGGVGSPLHFGNGTRLTVT.

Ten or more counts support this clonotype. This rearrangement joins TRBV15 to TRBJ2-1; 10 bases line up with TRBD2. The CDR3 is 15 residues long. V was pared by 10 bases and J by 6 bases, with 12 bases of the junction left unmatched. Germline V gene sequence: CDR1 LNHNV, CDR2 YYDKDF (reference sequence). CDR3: CAIQISGRARNEQFF. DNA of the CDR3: TGTGCCATACAAATAAGCGGGAGGGCCCGCAATGAGCAGTTCTTC. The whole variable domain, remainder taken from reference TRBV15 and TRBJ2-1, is DAMVIQNPRYQVTQFGKPVTLSCSQTLNHNVMYWYQQKSSQAPKLLFHYYDKDFNNEADTPDNFQSRRPNTSFCFLDIRSPGLGDTAMYLCAIQISGRARNEQFFGPGTRLTVL.

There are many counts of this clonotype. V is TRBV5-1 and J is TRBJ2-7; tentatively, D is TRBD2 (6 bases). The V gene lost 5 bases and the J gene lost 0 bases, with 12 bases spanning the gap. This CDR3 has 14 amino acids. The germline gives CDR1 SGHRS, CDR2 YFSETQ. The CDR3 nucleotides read TGCGCCAGCAGAGAGCGGGCCTACTCCTACGAGCAGTACTTC. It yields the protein CASRERAYSYEQYF.

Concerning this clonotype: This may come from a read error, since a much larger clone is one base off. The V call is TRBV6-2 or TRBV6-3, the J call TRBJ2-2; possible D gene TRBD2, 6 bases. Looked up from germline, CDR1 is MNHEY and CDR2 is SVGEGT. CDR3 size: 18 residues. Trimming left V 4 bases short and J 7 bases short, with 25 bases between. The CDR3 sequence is CASSSIVLRGMADGELFF. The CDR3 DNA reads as TGTGCCAGCAGTTCCATCGTGTTGCGCGGGATGGCCGACGGGGAGCTGTTTTTT.

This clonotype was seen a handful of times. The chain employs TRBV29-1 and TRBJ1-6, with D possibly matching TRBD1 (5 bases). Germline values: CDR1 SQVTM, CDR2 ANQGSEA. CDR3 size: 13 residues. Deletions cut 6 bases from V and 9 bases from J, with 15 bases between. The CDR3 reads CSVRPGAGSPLHF. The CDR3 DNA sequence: TGCAGCGTCCGGCCCGGGGCGGGTTCACCCCTCCACTTT.

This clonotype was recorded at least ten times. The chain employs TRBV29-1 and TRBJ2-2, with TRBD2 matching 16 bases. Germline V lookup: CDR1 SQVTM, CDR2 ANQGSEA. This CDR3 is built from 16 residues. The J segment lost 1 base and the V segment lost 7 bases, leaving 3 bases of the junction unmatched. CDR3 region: CSAGTSGRENTGELFF. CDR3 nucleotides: TGCAGCGCCGGGACTAGCGGGAGGGAGAACACCGGGGAGCTGTTTTTT.

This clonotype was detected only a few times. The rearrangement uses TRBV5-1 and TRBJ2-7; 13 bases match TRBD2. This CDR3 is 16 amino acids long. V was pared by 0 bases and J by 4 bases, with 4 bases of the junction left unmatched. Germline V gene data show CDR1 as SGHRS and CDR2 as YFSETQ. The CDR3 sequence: CASSLDRTSGSYEQYF. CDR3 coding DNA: TGCGCCAGCAGCTTGGATAGGACTAGCGGGAGTTACGAGCAGTACTTC.

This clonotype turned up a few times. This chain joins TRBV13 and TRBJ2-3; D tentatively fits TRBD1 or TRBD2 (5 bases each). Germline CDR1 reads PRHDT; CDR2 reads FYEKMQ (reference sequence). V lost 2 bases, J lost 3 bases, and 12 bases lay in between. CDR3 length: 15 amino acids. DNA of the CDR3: TGTGCCAGCAGCTTAACAGGAGGTATGACAGATACGCAGTATTTT. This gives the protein CASSLTGGMTDTQYF.

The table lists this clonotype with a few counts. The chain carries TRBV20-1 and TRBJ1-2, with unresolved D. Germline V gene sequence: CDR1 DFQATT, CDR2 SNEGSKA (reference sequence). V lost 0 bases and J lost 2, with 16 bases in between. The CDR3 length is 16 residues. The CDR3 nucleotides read TGCAGTGCTAGAGATCAAAACAAAGTGGTGAACTATGGCTACACCTTC. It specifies CSARDQNKVVNYGYTF.

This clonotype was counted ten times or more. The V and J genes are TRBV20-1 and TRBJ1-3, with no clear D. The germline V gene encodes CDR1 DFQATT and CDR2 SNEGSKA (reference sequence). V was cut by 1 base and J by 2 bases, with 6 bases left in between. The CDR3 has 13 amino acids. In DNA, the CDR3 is TGCAGTGCTAGAGCGGCGGCTGGAAACACCATATATTTT. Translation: CSARAAAGNTIYF.

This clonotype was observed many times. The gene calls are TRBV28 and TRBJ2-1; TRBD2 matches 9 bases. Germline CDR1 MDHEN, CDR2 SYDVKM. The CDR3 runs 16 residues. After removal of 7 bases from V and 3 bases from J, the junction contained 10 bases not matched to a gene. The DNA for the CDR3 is TGTGCCAGCATTGACCCACCTAGCGGGGACTACAATGAGCAGTTCTTC. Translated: CASIDPPSGDYNEQFF.

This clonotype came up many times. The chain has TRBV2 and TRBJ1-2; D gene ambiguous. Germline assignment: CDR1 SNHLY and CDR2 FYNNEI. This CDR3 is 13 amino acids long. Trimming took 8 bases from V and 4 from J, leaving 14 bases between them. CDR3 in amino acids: CASFLGEGYGYTF. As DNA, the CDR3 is TGTGCCAGCTTCCTTGGGGAAGGCTATGGCTACACCTTC.

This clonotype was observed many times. CDR3 in DNA: TGTGCCAGCACAACAGGGGTCAATCAGCCCCAGCATTTT. It specifies CASTTGVNQPQHF. The chain recombines TRBV2 with TRBJ1-5, with 7 bases that match TRBD1. The V and J ends lost 7 bases and 3 bases, in that order; junction bases with no gene match: 3. CDR3 length: 13 amino acids. The germline CDR1 and CDR2 sequences are SNHLY and FYNNEI. Supplemented by reference TRBV2 and TRBJ1-5, the full variable domain reads EPEVTQTPSHQVTQMGQEVILRCVPISNHLYFYWYRQILGQKVEFLVSFYNNEISEKSEIFDDQFSVERPDGSNFTLKIRSTKLEDSAMYFCASTTGVNQPQHFGDGTRLSIL.

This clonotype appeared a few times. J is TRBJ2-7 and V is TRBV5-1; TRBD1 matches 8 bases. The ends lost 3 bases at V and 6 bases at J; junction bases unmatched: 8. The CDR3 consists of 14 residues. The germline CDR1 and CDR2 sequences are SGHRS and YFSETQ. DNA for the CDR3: TGCGCCAGCAGCTGGAAGGACAGGGCAGTCGAGCAGTACTTC. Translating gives CASSWKDRAVEQYF.

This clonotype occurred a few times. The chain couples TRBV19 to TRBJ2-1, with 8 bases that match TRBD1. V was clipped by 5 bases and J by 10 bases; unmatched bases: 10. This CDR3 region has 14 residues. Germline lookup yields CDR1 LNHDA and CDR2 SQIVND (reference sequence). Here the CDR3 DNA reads TGTGCCAGTAGTCCCGGGACAGGTGCTGGCGAGCAGTTCTTC. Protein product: CASSPGTGAGEQFF.

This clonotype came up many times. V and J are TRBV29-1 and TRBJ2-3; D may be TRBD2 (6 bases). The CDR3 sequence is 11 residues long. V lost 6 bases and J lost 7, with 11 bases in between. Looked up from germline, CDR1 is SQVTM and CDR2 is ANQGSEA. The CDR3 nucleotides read TGCAGCGTCCTCCGGGACTATACGCAGTATTTT. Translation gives CSVLRDYTQYF.